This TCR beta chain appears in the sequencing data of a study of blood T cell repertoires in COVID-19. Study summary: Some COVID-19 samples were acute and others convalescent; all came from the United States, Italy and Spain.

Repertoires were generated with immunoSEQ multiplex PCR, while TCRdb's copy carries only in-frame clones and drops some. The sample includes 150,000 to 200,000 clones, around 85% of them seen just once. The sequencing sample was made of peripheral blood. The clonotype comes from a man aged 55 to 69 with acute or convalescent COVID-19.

CDR3 in amino acids: CASSVGDRGTGELFF. The CDR3 nucleotides are TGTGCCAGCAGCGTAGGGGACAGGGGGACCGGGGAGCTGTTTTTT. The chain carries TRBV9 and TRBJ2-2; 11 nucleotides agree with TRBD1. Germline loops: CDR1 SGDLS, CDR2 YYNGEE. The CDR3 has 15 amino acids. V lost 0 bases to trimming and J lost 5 bases; unmatched junction nucleotides: 0.